Shown below are 14 T cell receptor beta chains from a single sample sequenced in a study of cytomegalovirus exposure and HLA in healthy donors. Use of 60 Vbeta and 13 Jbeta primers characterized the PCR. Produced via immunoSEQ multiplex PCR; TCRdb's table is partial and in-frame only. The table includes around 150,000 clones, roughly 80% detected once. The specimen sequenced was PBMCs. Every receptor here comes from a woman aged 45-60 years in good health and CMV-seronegative.

The chain employs TRBV6-5 and TRBJ1-1; maybe TRBD1 (6 bases). V gave up 4 bases and J gave up 4 bases, with 16 bases separating them. This CDR3 has 15 amino acids. Germline V CDR1 and CDR2: MNHEY, SVGAGI. The CDR3 sequence: CASSSGFWGRTEAFF. The CDR3 nucleotides read TGTGCCAGCAGTTCCGGTTTCTGGGGGCGCACTGAAGCTTTCTTT.

The J gene is TRBJ2-7, the V gene TRBV11-2, with D possibly being TRBD2 (6 bases). CDR1 is SGHAT, CDR2 FQNNGV, per germline. Trimming removed 5 bases at V and 0 bases at J, with 14 bases between. The length of the CDR3 is 15 residues. CDR3 bases: TGTGCCAGCAGCATACCGGGACTGTCCTCCTACGAGCAGTACTTC. Protein sequence: CASSIPGLSSYEQYF. Supplemented by reference TRBV11-2 and TRBJ2-7, the full variable domain reads EAGVAQSPRYKIIEKRQSVAFWCNPISGHATLYWYQQILGQGPKLLIQFQNNGVVDDSQLPKDRFSAERLKGVDSTLKIQPAKLEDSAVYLCASSIPGLSSYEQYFGPGTRLTVT.

This clone was detected only once. The chain links TRBV6-5 to TRBJ1-2, with 7 nucleotides matching TRBD1. With V trimmed by 6 bases and J by 7 bases, 11 bases remained unmatched. CDR1 and CDR2 from the germline V gene are MNHEY and SVGAGI. This CDR3 is built from 14 residues. CDR3 sequence: CASSLESGGGGYTF. The CDR3 coding sequence is TGTGCCAGCAGCCTAGAGTCAGGGGGAGGTGGCTACACCTTC.

This clone was recorded only once. The chain couples TRBV10-3 to TRBJ1-5, with a weak D call TRBD1 (5 bases). Germline V CDR1 and CDR2: ENHRY, SYGVKD. There are 13 residues in the CDR3. Trimming pared 10 bases from V and 0 bases from J, leaving 10 bases between. CDR3 nucleotide sequence: TGTGCCACCGACAGAGATAGCAATCAGCCCCAGCATTTT. Residues: CATDRDSNQPQHF.

This sequence joins TRBV7-8 and TRBJ2-7, with TRBD2 identical over 7 bases. The V gene end was trimmed by 1 base and the J gene end by 5 bases; junction bases not matched to a gene: 11. Germline CDR1 and CDR2: SGHVS and FQNEAQ. CDR3 length equals 16 residues. The CDR3 loop reads CASSLVLFAGEDEQYF. The CDR3 bases are TGTGCCAGCAGCTTAGTTCTGTTCGCGGGGGAGGACGAGCAGTACTTC.

The gene calls are TRBV7-9 and TRBJ2-7, with 9 bases fitting TRBD1. CDR1 and CDR2 (germline): SEHNR, FQNEAQ (reference sequence). The CDR3 has 14 amino acids. The V and J ends lost 1 base and 3 bases, in that order; junction bases with no gene match: 1. The CDR3 sequence is CASSLGGQGYEQYF. CDR3 DNA: TGTGCCAGCAGCTTAGGGGGACAGGGCTACGAGCAGTACTTC.

This chain uses TRBV5-1 with TRBJ2-1; D might be TRBD1 (5 bases). V was trimmed by 4 bases and J by 0 bases, leaving 11 bases between them. The CDR3 is 15 amino acids. Germline CDR1 reads SGHRS; CDR2 reads YFSETQ. Here the CDR3 reads CASSLRTSSYNEQFF. CDR3 DNA: TGCGCCAGCAGCCTTCGGACAAGCTCCTACAATGAGCAGTTCTTC. The full variable domain, rest sourced from reference TRBV5-1 and TRBJ2-1, is KAGVTQTPRYLIKTRGQQVTLSCSPISGHRSVSWYQQTPGQGLQFLFEYFSETQRNKGNFPGRFSGRQFSNSRSEMNVSTLELGDSALYLCASSLRTSSYNEQFFGPGTRLTVL.

The chain couples TRBV6-6 to TRBJ1-1; D gene ambiguous. In germline, CDR1 is MNHNY, CDR2 SVGAGI (reference sequence). With 2 bases removed from V and 2 bases from J, the gap between germline ends came to 9 bases. The CDR3 has 14 residues. CDR3 region: CASSYGRSNTEAFF. For the CDR3, the DNA is TGTGCCAGCAGTTACGGCAGATCAAACACTGAAGCTTTCTTT.

The chain joins TRBV4-1 to TRBJ1-2; D is possibly TRBD1 (5 bases). The V end was cut by 2 bases, the J end by 3 bases, with 7 bases between. Germline CDR1 is MGHRA and CDR2 is YSYEKL. This CDR3 contains 13 residues. The CDR3 loop reads CASSQPGHYGYTF. The DNA of the CDR3 is TGCGCCAGCAGCCAACCAGGGCACTATGGCTACACCTTC.

The chain recombines TRBV5-1 with TRBJ1-2, with 8 bases lining up with TRBD1. Germline V gives CDR1 SGHRS, CDR2 YFSETQ. The CDR3 is 12 residues long. V was pared by 7 bases and J by 2 bases, with 1 base of the junction left unmatched. The CDR3 DNA follows: TGCGCCAGCGGGGACAGGAACTATGGCTACACCTTC. It specifies CASGDRNYGYTF.

CDR3 amino acids: CASSIIGRDNEQFF. As DNA, the CDR3 is TGTGCCAGTAGTATAATAGGGCGGGATAATGAGCAGTTCTTC. The chain couples TRBV19 to TRBJ2-1, with a tentative D call TRBD2 (6 bases). Germline assignment: CDR1 LNHDA and CDR2 SQIVND (reference sequence). The ends were cut back, 2 bases at V and 7 bases at J, with 12 bases in the middle. The CDR3 contains 14 residues.

This chain's CDR3 is CASSQATGGPNYGYTF. The CDR3 nucleotides are TGCGCCAGCAGCCAAGCAACAGGGGGACCTAACTATGGCTACACCTTC. The chain carries TRBV4-3 and TRBJ1-2; 8 bases agree with TRBD1. The V and J ends lost 1 base and 0 bases, in that order; junction bases with no gene match: 4. The CDR3 is 16 residues long. Germline CDR1 is LGHNA and CDR2 is YSLEER.

This rearrangement joins TRBV11-2 to TRBJ1-2; TRBD1 aligns across 12 bases. Germline values: CDR1 SGHAT, CDR2 FQNNGV. J was trimmed by 5 bases and V by 5 bases; bases with no gene match: 6. The CDR3 is made up of 15 amino acids. For the CDR3, the DNA is TGTGCCAGCAGCAACCGGGACAGGGGGCGGTATGGCTACACCTTC. Amino acids: CASSNRDRGRYGYTF.

The chain recombines TRBV7-9 with TRBJ2-7; D is possibly TRBD1 (5 bases). CDR1 and CDR2 from the germline V gene are SEHNR and FQNEAQ (reference sequence). The ends were cut back, 1 base at V and 9 bases at J, with 16 bases in the middle. The CDR3 runs to 14 residues. The DNA of the CDR3 is TGTGCCAGCAGCTTAGGGACACAGGATTTGGGGCAGTACTTC. Residues: CASSLGTQDLGQYF.